Reported below is one T cell receptor (beta chain). This clone has a handful of counts. No antigen is known for it. No base qualities exist here, and no much larger clone lies one base off it. This entry belongs to a study of cytomegalovirus exposure and HLA in healthy donors (dated by TCRdb to the late 2010s). Looking at the study overall: An earlier analysis of roughly 500 of the donors reported 250 to 350 Gb of sequence data and more than 90 million unique TCR beta sequences from around 200 million T cells. The study used immunosequencing to profile the T cell repertoires of 670 or so subjects and linked those repertoires to cytomegalovirus serostatus. To predict cytomegalovirus infection status, the study combined high-throughput TCR immunosequencing, statistical association of individual TCRs with disease status, and machine learning. Genome-wide SNP genotypes for about 55% of the 666 donors were used in a later genetic analysis, which treated that subset as a discovery cohort. An early release covering over 500 HLA-typed donors comprised roughly 300 gigabases of sequencing data and roughly 85 million unique TCR sequences. The number of donors typed differed by locus, with about 620-630 for A, B, C, DRB1 and DQB1, roughly 520 for DQA1, approximately 570 for DPA1, and roughly 450 for DPB1. HLA typing included class I and class II loci at four-digit resolution. Among the approximately 400 genotyped donors, about 83% belonged to the genetic ancestry cluster associated with self-reported Caucasian donors. All discovery cohort repertoires had been generated using a single sequencing platform. A later analysis re-analyzed previously published TCR beta repertoires from 660 or so donors and added high-resolution HLA genotyping to study TCR occurrence patterns. Among under 450 genotyped donors of the cohort, an average of around 240,000 unique TCR beta nucleotide sequences were sequenced per donor, roughly 20% of them non-productive. Rather than using new phenotypic data, the later analysis identified candidate immune exposures from TCR beta sequences and from how often those sequences occurred across donors. The study was designed to test whether signatures of past pathogen exposure could be identified by cataloging public T cell receptors. Donor age, sex, ethnicity and CMV serostatus were compiled alongside the repertoire data. Roughly five DR-DQ haplotypes were treated as single units for association and clustering because of strong linkage in the cohort. Besides the first cohort of 550 to 750 subjects, a separate validation cohort made up of over 95 different subjects was used. An earlier analysis of approximately 500 of the donors applied high-throughput TCR beta sequencing to assess whether each TCR beta V gene segment acted as functional or pseudogenic.

The library was built by means of the immunoSEQ multiplex PCR assay. The multiplex PCR relied on a mix of 60 forward primers for TCR Vbeta segments and 13 reverse primers for TCR Jbeta segments. The CDR3 region of rearranged TCR beta genes was amplified from genomic DNA by a multiplex PCR assay. The amplified TCR beta libraries were sequenced on the Illumina HiSeq System as 87-base-pair reads. In the paper's pipeline: In a later analysis, some 80 million unique TCR beta chains were counted across the 650 to 750 repertoires, and roughly 11 million of these chains were shared by at least two donors. A nearest-neighbor algorithm error-corrected the raw reads and collapsed the reads into unique sequences, merging closely related sequences to remove PCR and sequencing errors. V, D and J gene segments were assigned by aligning CDR3 sequences to IMGT reference sequences. For a sequence to be retained, a match of at least six nucleotides was required to both a V gene segment and a J gene segment. Rearrangements were called productive when the CDR3 lacked stop codons and stayed in frame with V and J; all others were non-productive. Following IMGT convention, CDR3 was defined as the stretch from the second conserved V-encoded cysteine up to the conserved J-encoded phenylalanine. The earlier analysis of some 550 of the donors excluded any sequence lacking an unambiguous match to a single V gene segment. In an earlier analysis of approximately 610 of the donors, V segments were called functional above 56.7% productive rearrangements and were called segregating when the between-donor standard deviation exceeded 5%. To diagnose cytomegalovirus status from the catalog of TCR beta chain sequences, a statistical classification framework was built. A later analysis assigned V and J genes by comparing TCR nucleotide sequences with IMGT/GENE-DB human TR gene sequences. The TCRdist pipeline was used in a later analysis to assign CDR3 sequences and most-parsimonious VDJ recombination scenarios. In a later analysis, each TCR beta chain was defined by its CDR3 amino acid sequence together with its V-gene family, and reads without a unique V-gene family were excluded. In a later analysis, a few hundred highly shared, low-generation-probability nucleotide sequences were removed to address suspected cross-contamination and a sequencing artifact. In a later analysis, a clonal expansion index was calculated for each public chain from normalized within-repertoire ranks of inferred template counts. Generation probabilities in a later analysis came from a VDJ recombination model fitted to out-of-frame rearrangements, and those results were checked against IGoR. In a later analysis, hypergeometric tests were used to score TCR-TCR, TCR-HLA and TCR-CMV co-occurrence, with a repertoire-size bias correction applied to TCR pairs. In a later analysis, false discovery rates were estimated by permuting HLA or CMV assignments 20 times. In a later analysis, co-occurring TCRs were grouped using DBSCAN, and TCRdist sequence similarity was added for clustering within HLA-allele-positive subsets. For co-occurrence clustering, repertoires with fewer than 30,000 or more than 120,000 public chains were excluded, along with 5 or 6 repertoires with anomalous nucleotide sharing. As stored in TCRdb, this immuneACCESS dataset retains in-frame rearrangements with V and J assigned. A fraction of the clones does not appear; measured against another copy, unresolved V genes explain less than half of the discrepancy, and the remainder lacks a known reason. V, J and clone size reflect that table, while D and trimming were determined from the DNA. Here the sample has over 150,000 clones; around three quarters occur a single time. 0.65% of the sample comes from the top ten.

General study outcomes and caveats: Linkage disequilibrium might explain the correlated functional status among segregating V segments, but an unknown experimental factor could not be excluded. Because counts were too low, some 17 rarely observed V segments, including chromosome 9 orphons, were excluded from the earlier analysis of several hundred of the donors. In a later analysis, most CMV-associated TCR beta chains were found to appear HLA-restricted, with HLA associations seemingly driven largely by CMV exposure. A later genetic analysis reported fewer N-insertions in productive TCRs among donors in an Asian-associated ancestry cluster than the approximately 670-donor mean. A further reported finding was that TCR beta sequences accurately predicted the HLA-A and HLA-B alleles for most subjects in the first cohort. According to a later analysis, TCR association rates differed among HLA loci, with DRB1 alleles showing the most associated TCRs and HLA-C alleles showing the fewest. Because HLA typing was missing for some donors at each locus, association tests included only the typed subset. Presence/absence analyses assumed roughly uniform sequencing depth across donors, an assumption that may not hold. Several of the top co-occurrence clusters appeared to be linked to parvovirus B19, influenza, CMV and Epstein-Barr virus, according to a later analysis. The cohort was sequenced for TCR beta chains only, and without alpha or paired-chain data the features that could be detected were limited. Cytomegalovirus status was reported to be diagnosed by the classifier with high specificity and sensitivity in both the original and validation cohorts. A cluster of highly shared sequence variants was judged likely to represent a technical artifact of the sequencing pipeline. CMV serostatus was the only immune exposure information available for the cohort. When HLA alleles, especially DR and DQ, strongly co-occurred, TCR associations were difficult to assign to individual alleles. In a later analysis, HLA-associated TCR beta chains showed more clonal expansion and lower generation probabilities than non-associated chains that were equally common. Across donors, most TCR sequences were observed very rarely, whereas some public TCRs were present in many individuals. In vitro tests confirmed that a few of the cytomegalovirus-associated TCR beta chains recognize cytomegalovirus antigens. The study listed 170 or so TCR beta chains as associated with cytomegalovirus. V-gene and J-gene trimming of TCR beta chains was associated with a missense DCLRE1C variant in a later genetic analysis, and the association was replicated in an independent cohort. It was suggested by the authors that the approach could potentially be generalized to other disease states and immunological phenotypes. Some IMGT-functional V segments, including TRBV6-2 and TRBV6-3, could not be distinguished by the 87-base-pair reads and were therefore excluded. A later analysis associated 15,000 to 20,000 TCR beta sequences with specific HLA alleles at a false discovery rate of 0.05. In an earlier analysis of 587 of the donors, most TCR beta V segments were observed in productive rearrangements about 87% or about 30% of the time, broadly matching IMGT annotations.

The germline V gene (reference sequence) supplies CDR1 PRHDT and CDR2 FYEKMQ. The CDR3 runs 15 residues from the cysteine to the phenylalanine. Solely the CDR3 DNA is kept, with 45 bases framed from the first base. For this chain, trimming is 3 bases at the V end and 2 bases at the J end, and the number of junction bases without a gene match is 6. In total, approximately 700 healthy bone marrow donors made up the cohort. At the time of sampling, every cohort member was nominally healthy, though immune exposures that went unrecorded were likely present. The donor tested CMV seronegative and was one of the 352 seronegative cohort members. A peripheral blood sample was collected from each donor, and TCR beta sequencing was performed on peripheral blood mononuclear cells. Genomic DNA extraction from the blood cell samples was performed with the Qiagen DNeasy Blood Extraction Kit.

Recombination joined TRBV13 with TRBJ2-7; 8 of the junction bases match TRBD1. This clonotype was sampled from a boy younger than 18 in good health and CMV-seronegative. Sequencing input: PBMCs. Read as DNA, the sequence is TGTGCCAGCAGCTTTGGACAGGGTTGGACCTACGAGCAGTACTTC. This codes for CASSFGQGWTYEQYF.